This T cell receptor (beta chain) derives from a study of monozygotic twins with inflammatory bowel disease. Overall study findings and caveats: Among IBD patients, fewer clonotypes were shared with others than among healthy twins, especially with disease activity.

Worth noting for this clonotype: No antigen is known for it.

Investigators made cDNA in eight separate reactions per sample. TCRdb re-called the 5' RACE reads and catalogs CDR3 proteins one per entry, DNA excluded. Its table records 440,000 or so distinct CDR3 sequences. This clonotype was sampled from a human donor with ulcerative colitis or Crohn's disease, or a healthy co-twin of an affected twin (not recorded which). Source material: blood.

This CDR3 reads CATSRDIGDEQFF. J is TRBJ2-1 and V is TRBV15. This CDR3 comprises 13 residues. CDR1 LNHNV and CDR2 YYDKDF come from the germline V gene (reference sequence).